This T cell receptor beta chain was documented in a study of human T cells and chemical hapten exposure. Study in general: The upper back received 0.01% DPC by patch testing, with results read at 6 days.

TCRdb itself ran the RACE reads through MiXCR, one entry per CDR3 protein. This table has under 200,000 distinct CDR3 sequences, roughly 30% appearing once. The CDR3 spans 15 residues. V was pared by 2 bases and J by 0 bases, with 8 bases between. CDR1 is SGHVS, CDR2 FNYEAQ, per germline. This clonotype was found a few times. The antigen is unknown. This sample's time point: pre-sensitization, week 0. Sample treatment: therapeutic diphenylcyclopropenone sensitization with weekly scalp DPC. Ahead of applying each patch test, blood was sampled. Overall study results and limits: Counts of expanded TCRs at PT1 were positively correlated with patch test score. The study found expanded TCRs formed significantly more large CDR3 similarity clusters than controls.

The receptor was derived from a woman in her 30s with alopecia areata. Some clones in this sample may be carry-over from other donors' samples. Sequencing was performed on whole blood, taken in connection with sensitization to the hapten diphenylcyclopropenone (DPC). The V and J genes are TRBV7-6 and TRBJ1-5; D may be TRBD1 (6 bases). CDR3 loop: CASSLYRDSNQPQHF. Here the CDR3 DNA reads TGTGCCAGCAGCTTATACAGGGATAGCAATCAGCCCCAGCATTTT.